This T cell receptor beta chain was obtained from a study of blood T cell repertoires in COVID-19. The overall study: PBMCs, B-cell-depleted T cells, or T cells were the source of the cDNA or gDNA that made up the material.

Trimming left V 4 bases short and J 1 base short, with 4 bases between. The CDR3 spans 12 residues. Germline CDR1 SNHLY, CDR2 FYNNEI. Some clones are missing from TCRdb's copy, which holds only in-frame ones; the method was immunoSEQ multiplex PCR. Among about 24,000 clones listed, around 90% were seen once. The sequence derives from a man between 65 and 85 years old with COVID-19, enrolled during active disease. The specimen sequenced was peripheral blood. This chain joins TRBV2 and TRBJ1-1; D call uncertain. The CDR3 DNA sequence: TGTGCCAGCAGTGGACAGAACACTGAAGCTTTCTTT. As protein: CASSGQNTEAFF.